This is a list of T cell receptor beta chains from one sample in a study of blood T cell repertoires in COVID-19. TCRdb keeps only in-frame clones here, not all; method: immunoSEQ multiplex PCR. The sample lists 200,000 or so clones, 80% to 90% seen once, with about 12% in the top ten. Material: peripheral blood. These receptors came from a woman of 80 years or more with COVID-19, enrolled during active disease. Each CDR3 is given with its conserved first and last residue. A D gene is named only where the DNA matches it firmly. The size field is filled for only some rows; it gives once, few, many or a size class.

TRBV12-3/TRBV12-4	.	TRBJ1-6	TRBD1	CASSRDSNSPLHF	TGTGCCAGCAGTCGGGACAGTAATTCACCCCTCCACTTT
TRBV3-1/TRBV3-2	.	TRBJ2-1	TRBD1	CASSGQGAFSYNEQFF	TGTGCCAGCAGCGGACAGGGGGCGTTCAGCTACAATGAGCAGTTCTTC
TRBV15	.	TRBJ1-2	TRBD1	CATSRDRTGGASGYTF	TGTGCCACCAGCAGAGACAGGACAGGGGGAGCGAGTGGCTACACCTTC
TRBV28	.	TRBJ1-5	TRBD1	CASGDRGPGQPQHF	TGTGCCAGCGGAGACAGGGGGCCCGGTCAGCCCCAGCATTTT
TRBV29-1	.	TRBJ2-7	.	CSVPTMGGQYEQYF	TGCAGCGTACCAACTATGGGCGGACAGTACGAGCAGTACTTC
TRBV24-1	.	TRBJ2-3	.	CATSDSSGGGGSTDTQYF	TGTGCCACCAGTGATTCCTCGGGAGGCGGGGGCTCCACAGATACGCAGTATTTT
TRBV5-8	once	TRBJ2-5	.	CASSLGGYGTQYF	TGTGCCAGCAGCTTGGGAGGGTACGGGACCCAGTACTTC
TRBV18	once	TRBJ1-3	TRBD1	CASSQPGTATGNTIYF	TGTGCCAGCTCACAACCCGGGACAGCTACTGGAAACACCATATATTTT
TRBV5-1	.	TRBJ1-6	TRBD1	CASRGDSSVLHF	TGCGCCAGCAGGGGGGACAGTTCGGTCCTCCACTTT
TRBV6-1	.	TRBJ2-7	.	CASSEAGIDYEQYF	TGTGCCAGCAGTGAGGCGGGGATAGACTACGAGCAGTACTTC
TRBV5-4	few	TRBJ2-7	TRBD1	CASSASPGQGSYEQYF	TGTGCCAGCAGCGCCTCCCCGGGACAGGGGTCCTACGAGCAGTACTTC
TRBV6-6	.	TRBJ1-5	.	CASSYSPVNQPQHF	TGTGCCAGCAGTTACTCGCCAGTTAATCAGCCCCAGCATTTT
TRBV2	.	TRBJ1-5	.	CASIGLDNQPQHF	TGTGCCAGCATCGGACTGGATAATCAGCCCCAGCATTTT
TRBV27	.	TRBJ2-7	.	CASSFRSSYEQYF	TGTGCCAGCAGTTTCCGGAGCTCCTACGAGCAGTACTTC
TRBV21-1	once	TRBJ1-1	.	CASPGTGFEAFF	TGTGCCAGCCCGGGGACAGGGTTTGAAGCTTTCTTT
TRBV19	.	TRBJ2-1	TRBD1	CASSSDRVYNEQFF	TGTGCCAGTAGTAGTGACAGGGTGTACAATGAGCAGTTCTTC
TRBV20-1	.	TRBJ2-7	.	CSAMRSYEQYF	TGCAGTGCTATGAGGAGCTACGAGCAGTACTTC
TRBV3-1/TRBV3-2	.	TRBJ2-7	TRBD2	CASSLGLAGPYEQYF	TGTGCCAGCAGCCTGGGACTAGCGGGCCCCTACGAGCAGTACTTC
TRBV18	.	TRBJ2-7	TRBD1	CASSPETGGAYEQYF	TGTGCCAGCTCACCCGAGACAGGGGGTGCCTACGAGCAGTACTTC
TRBV9	.	TRBJ1-1	TRBD1	CASSAFDRGEPFF	TGTGCCAGCAGCGCCTTTGACAGGGGTGAGCCTTTCTTT
TRBV9	.	TRBJ2-2	.	CASSVDSRPTGELFF	TGTGCCAGCAGCGTCGACAGCAGACCGACCGGGGAGCTGTTTTTT
TRBV19	.	TRBJ1-2	.	CASSPSTQGNYGYTF	TGTGCCAGTAGTCCTAGTACCCAGGGGAACTATGGCTACACCTTC
TRBV2	few	TRBJ1-6	.	CASLDQGSSRSPLHF	TGTGCCAGCTTAGACCAGGGGTCGAGTAGGTCACCCCTCCACTTT
TRBV5-1	.	TRBJ2-2	TRBD2	CASSGPSGGANTGELFF	TGCGCCAGCAGCGGTCCTAGCGGGGGGGCGAACACCGGGGAGCTGTTTTTT
TRBV6-5	once	TRBJ2-7	.	CASSLGGYEQYF	TGTGCCAGCAGTCTGGGGGGATACGAGCAGTACTTC
TRBV28	.	TRBJ1-1	TRBD1	CASSTTGAFNTEAFF	TGTGCCAGCAGCACGACAGGGGCTTTCAACACTGAAGCTTTCTTT
TRBV11-1	once	TRBJ1-2	TRBD1	CASSQIGRGYGYTF	TGTGCCAGCAGCCAAATCGGCAGGGGGTATGGCTACACCTTC
TRBV6-5	few	TRBJ2-1	TRBD2	CASVKRGAYNEQFF	TGTGCCAGCGTAAAGCGGGGCGCCTACAATGAGCAGTTCTTC
TRBV12-3/TRBV12-4	once	TRBJ1-1	.	CASSQGGEAFF	TGTGCCAGCAGCCAGGGAGGTGAAGCTTTCTTT
TRBV2	once	TRBJ1-3	TRBD1	CASSRGSGNTIYF	TGTGCCAGCAGCAGGGGGTCGGGAAACACCATATATTTT
TRBV2	.	TRBJ1-2	.	CASSVGRVNGYTF	TGTGCCAGCAGTGTCGGGAGAGTGAATGGCTACACCTTC
TRBV4-2	.	TRBJ2-1	TRBD2	CASSPGLAGAVEQFF	TGTGCCAGCAGCCCAGGACTAGCGGGAGCGGTTGAGCAGTTCTTC
TRBV7-9	.	TRBJ1-2	TRBD1	CASSLLDREGHGYTF	TGTGCCAGCAGCCTCCTGGACAGGGAGGGACATGGCTACACCTTC
TRBV27	.	TRBJ1-5	.	CASSLEVRGKDQPQHF	TGTGCCAGCAGTTTAGAGGTCCGAGGTAAGGATCAGCCCCAGCATTTT
TRBV6-5	.	TRBJ1-1	TRBD1	CASRKTGSEAFF	TGTGCCAGCAGAAAGACAGGGAGTGAAGCTTTCTTT
TRBV18	.	TRBJ2-1	TRBD2	CASSTQAGGRNNEQFF	TGTGCCAGCTCAACACAAGCGGGGGGGCGGAACAATGAGCAGTTCTTC
TRBV5-1	.	TRBJ1-2	TRBD1	CASSSPGQTLYGYTF	TGCGCCAGCAGCTCACCGGGACAGACCCTCTATGGCTACACCTTC
TRBV7-9	.	TRBJ1-6	.	CASSLDVSRPLHF	TGTGCCAGCAGCTTAGATGTATCGAGACCCCTCCACTTT
TRBV2	.	TRBJ2-2	TRBD2	CASKGLAGEISSDTGELFF	TGTGCCAGCAAGGGACTAGCGGGAGAAATTTCGTCCGACACCGGGGAGCTGTTTTTT
TRBV28	.	TRBJ2-7	.	CASSFRQFYEQYF	TGTGCCAGCAGTTTCCGACAGTTCTACGAGCAGTACTTC
TRBV28	.	TRBJ2-3	TRBD1	CASSPPGQGTDTQYF	TGTGCCAGCAGCCCACCGGGACAGGGCACAGATACGCAGTATTTT
TRBV13	once	TRBJ1-6	.	CASRDGRGSPLHF	TGTGCCAGCAGAGATGGACGGGGTTCACCCCTCCACTTT
TRBV6-5	few	TRBJ2-4	.	CASSYSGTGFNIQYF	TGTGCCAGCAGTTACTCAGGAACAGGATTCAACATTCAGTACTTC
TRBV6-2/TRBV6-3	.	TRBJ2-7	.	CASSYVAYEQYF	TGTGCCAGCAGTTACGTCGCCTACGAGCAGTACTTC
TRBV18	.	TRBJ1-6	TRBD1	CASSLPTGDNSPLHF	TGTGCCAGCTCACTCCCGACAGGGGATAATTCACCCCTCCACTTT
TRBV10-3	.	TRBJ2-7	TRBD1	CATLRTGEYEQYF	TGTGCCACCCTCCGGACAGGGGAGTACGAGCAGTACTTC
TRBV6-6	.	TRBJ2-2	.	CASSYRGNTGELFF	TGTGCCAGCAGTTATCGGGGAAACACCGGGGAGCTGTTTTTT
TRBV2	.	TRBJ1-5	TRBD1	CASRGGTGTEPQHF	TGTGCCAGCAGGGGGGGGACAGGGACGGAGCCCCAGCATTTT
TRBV15	.	TRBJ1-2	TRBD1	CATSKDRDFYGYTF	TGTGCCACCAGTAAGGACAGGGACTTCTATGGCTACACCTTC
TRBV19	.	TRBJ1-2	TRBD1	CASSTPSTGINYGYTF	TGTGCCAGTAGTACACCCTCGACAGGGATCAACTATGGCTACACCTTC
TRBV19	few	TRBJ1-5	.	CASSATGNSNQPQHF	TGTGCCAGTAGTGCTACAGGGAATAGCAATCAGCCCCAGCATTTT